Listed below are T cell receptor beta chains from one sample, sequenced in a study of cytomegalovirus exposure and HLA in healthy donors. Using immunoSEQ multiplex PCR, the repertoire was profiled, and TCRdb retains in-frame clones only, with some absent. The sample holds some 190,000 clones, more than 70% seen once. Sequenced input: PBMCs. These receptors were obtained from a man aged 30 to 39 in good health and CMV-seropositive. Each CDR3 is given with its conserved first and last residue. The order of the fields is J gene, clone size, D gene, V gene, CDR3 DNA, CDR3 protein. D genes are given only for firm matches. Clone sizes are given selectively: once, few, many, or a class where the clone is expanded.

TRBJ1-1 . . TRBV7-3 TGTGCCAGCAGCTCACAGGTGAACACTGAAGCTTTCTTT CASSSQVNTEAFF
TRBJ2-3 . TRBD2 TRBV9 TGTGCCAGCAGCGCGGGGGGTGCAGATACGCAGTATTTT CASSAGGADTQYF
TRBJ2-5 few . TRBV7-8 TGTGCCAGCAGGGCAGGGTGGTCAGAGACCCAGTACTTC CASRAGWSETQYF
TRBJ2-5 . TRBD1 TRBV28 TGTGCCAGCAGAGACGGACAGGGCCAAGAGACCCAGTACTTC CASRDGQGQETQYF
TRBJ2-7 . TRBD1 TRBV6-6 TGTGCCAGCAGTTACCGGGCAGGGGGCTACGAGCAGTACTTC CASSYRAGGYEQYF
TRBJ2-5 . . TRBV7-2 TGTGCCAGCAGCTTAGAGATGGCTCAAGAGACCCAGTACTTC CASSLEMAQETQYF
TRBJ2-6 . . TRBV27 TGTGCCAGCAGTTTAACGAGGTTTTCTGGGGCCAACGTCCTGACTTTC CASSLTRFSGANVLTF
TRBJ2-6 . TRBD1 TRBV25-1 TGTGCCAGCGGGGAGGGACAGGGACTCTCTGGGGCCAACGTCCTGACTTTC CASGEGQGLSGANVLTF
TRBJ1-1 . TRBD1 TRBV28 TGTGCCAGCAGCTCCACAGGGGCGAACACTGAAGCTTTCTTT CASSSTGANTEAFF
TRBJ1-4 . . TRBV4-1 TGCGCCAGCAGCCAAGACGGGGTCAACGGGGAAAAACTGTTTTTT CASSQDGVNGEKLFF
TRBJ2-1 . TRBD2 TRBV9 TGTGCCAGCAGCGCCGTAGCGGGGGGTCCCTACAATGAGCAGTTCTTC CASSAVAGGPYNEQFF
TRBJ1-4 . . TRBV7-9 TGTTCCAGCAGCTTCCAGGGTACAACTAATGAAAAACTGTTTTTT CSSSFQGTTNEKLFF
TRBJ2-3 . . TRBV18 TGTGCCAGCTCACCAAGGAGGCAGGTGGGAGATACGCAGTATTTT CASSPRRQVGDTQYF
TRBJ2-7 . TRBD2 TRBV7-3 TGTGCCAGCAGCTCGGGAGGACGTGAGCAGTACTTC CASSSGGREQYF
TRBJ2-5 . TRBD2 TRBV28 TGTGCCAGCACCGGGTCTAGCGGGAAGGGGGGAGAGACCCAGTACTTC CASTGSSGKGGETQYF
TRBJ1-3 . TRBD1 TRBV30 TGTGCCTGCACCGATGGACAGGGGGGAAACACCATATATTTT CACTDGQGGNTIYF
TRBJ1-2 . . TRBV7-8 TGTGCCAGCAGCTTATCTACGGGAAACTATGGCTACACCTTC CASSLSTGNYGYTF
TRBJ2-1 . TRBD2 TRBV7-9 TGTGCCAGCAGCCCAGCGGGGGGGGACAATGAGCAGTTCTTC CASSPAGGDNEQFF
TRBJ2-7 once TRBD1 TRBV7-9 TGTGCCAGCAGCTCGGGACAGGGTTTCTACGAGCAGTACTTC CASSSGQGFYEQYF
TRBJ2-7 . TRBD1 TRBV2 TGTGCCAGCAGTCTTGGGACAGGATTCTACGAGCAGTACTTC CASSLGTGFYEQYF
TRBJ2-1 . . TRBV7-8 TGTGCCAGCAGCTCCCTGGGGGGGGCCAAAATTTACAATGAGCAGTTCTTC CASSSLGGAKIYNEQFF
TRBJ2-7 . TRBD2 TRBV2 TGTGCCAGCAGTGGAACTAGCGGGGCCCCGGCGGGCGAGCAGTACTTC CASSGTSGAPAGEQYF
TRBJ2-2 . . TRBV7-9 TGTGCCAGCAGCCCCCCTACGACCCGGGAGAGCGGGGAGCTGTTTTTT CASSPPTTRESGELFF
TRBJ1-5 . TRBD1 TRBV29-1 TGCAGCGTTTGGACAGGGGGCAATCAGCCCCAGCATTTT CSVWTGGNQPQHF
TRBJ2-1 . . TRBV5-4 TGTGCCAGCAGCTTGGAAGGAAAGGGGTACAATGAGCAGTTCTTC CASSLEGKGYNEQFF
TRBJ2-7 few TRBD2 TRBV5-1 TGCGCCAGCAGCTTGGCCGGGACTAGCGGACTCGAGCAGTACTTC CASSLAGTSGLEQYF
TRBJ1-3 . . TRBV7-9 TGTGCCAGCCGGGAGGGCTCTGGAAACACCATATATTTT CASREGSGNTIYF
TRBJ2-5 few . TRBV30 TGTGCCTGGAGTAGCCCCCCACACAGGACCCAGTACTTC CAWSSPPHRTQYF
TRBJ2-7 once . TRBV10-3 TGTGCCATCAGTGACGACGTCGGGGGCGAGCAGTACTTC CAISDDVGGEQYF
TRBJ1-5 . TRBD1 TRBV28 TGTGCCAGCAGCACCGGGGACAGGGACTATCAGCCCCAGCATTTT CASSTGDRDYQPQHF
TRBJ2-2 . . TRBV15 TGTGCCACCAGCAGAGACAGGGGTACCGGGGAGCTGTTTTTT CATSRDRGTGELFF
TRBJ1-5 . TRBD1 TRBV5-8 TGTGCCAGCAGCCAGGGGGGCTATAGCAATCAGCCCCAGCATTTT CASSQGGYSNQPQHF
TRBJ1-1 . TRBD1 TRBV29-1 TGCAGCGTGGGACAGGGGACCACTGAAGCTTTCTTT CSVGQGTTEAFF
TRBJ1-4 . . TRBV7-9 TGTGCCAGCAGCCCCCGAGGCAGGGGATCTGCTAATGAAAAACTGTTTTTT CASSPRGRGSANEKLFF
TRBJ1-2 . . TRBV6-6 TGTGCCAGCAGTGGGGGGAGCCTATATGGCTACACCTTC CASSGGSLYGYTF
TRBJ2-7 . . TRBV7-2 TGTGCCAGCAGCTTAGGAGGTCGTAACTACGAGCAGTACTTC CASSLGGRNYEQYF
TRBJ2-1 . TRBD2 TRBV9 TGTGCCAGCAGCATACGACTAGCGATGGGCTACAATGAGCAGTTCTTC CASSIRLAMGYNEQFF
TRBJ2-5 . . TRBV29-1 TGCAGCGCAATACTGTACCAAGAGACCCAGTACTTC CSAILYQETQYF
TRBJ1-2 . . TRBV27 TGTGCCAGCAGTTTAGGGGGGGGCTATGGCTACACCTTC CASSLGGGYGYTF
TRBJ2-3 few . TRBV18 TGTGCCAGCTCATCCGTAGGACGGGGGGCAACAGATACGCAGTATTTT CASSSVGRGATDTQYF
TRBJ2-5 . . TRBV25-1 TGTGCCAGCAGTGAATTGAATGAGTACCAAGAGACCCAGTACTTC CASSELNEYQETQYF
TRBJ1-5 . . TRBV30 TGCGCCTGGAGTGCGGGAGAGGGGTATAGCAATCAGCCCCAGCATTTT CAWSAGEGYSNQPQHF
TRBJ2-7 . TRBD2 TRBV9 TGTGCCAGCAGCGTCCATATAGCGGGAGGCATCTACGAGCAGTACTTC CASSVHIAGGIYEQYF
TRBJ2-1 . . TRBV9 TGTGCCAGCAGCCCCTGGGGCCGTATGGACAATGAGCAGTTCTTC CASSPWGRMDNEQFF
TRBJ2-7 . . TRBV6-1 TGTGCCAGCACGAGGGGAGGTCGGACCTACGAGCAGTACTTC CASTRGGRTYEQYF
TRBJ2-1 once TRBD2 TRBV14 TGTGCCAGCAGCCTTCTAGCGGGGGGGTATGAGCAGTTCTTC CASSLLAGGYEQFF
TRBJ2-2 . . TRBV7-3 TGTGCCAGCAGCTTAACTAGCGGGAACACCGGGGAGCTGTTTTTT CASSLTSGNTGELFF
TRBJ1-5 . TRBD1 TRBV7-2 TGTGCCAGCGGCTTAGGAGGTGGGGACAGGGGGCATCAGCCCCAGCATTTT CASGLGGGDRGHQPQHF
TRBJ1-1 few . TRBV6-5 TGTGCCAGCACCATCGCCGGGAGGGGCACTGAAGCTTTCTTT CASTIAGRGTEAFF
TRBJ2-2 . . TRBV7-2 TGTGCCAGCACCCTGGACAGCGCTCCGAACACCGGGGAGCTGTTTTTT CASTLDSAPNTGELFF
TRBJ2-5 few . TRBV9 TGTGCCAGCAGCGTAGTAGGGGTAGAGACCCAGTACTTC CASSVVGVETQYF
TRBJ2-5 once . TRBV19 TGTGCCAGTAGTATAAAGGCGGGGTGGGAGACCCAGTACTTC CASSIKAGWETQYF
TRBJ2-1 . . TRBV9 TGTGCCAGCAGCGTTCCCGGGGGTGCTTACAATGAGCAGTTCTTC CASSVPGGAYNEQFF
TRBJ1-2 . TRBD1 TRBV5-1 TGCGCCAGCAGCATAATGGGACAGGATAACTATGGCTACACCTTC CASSIMGQDNYGYTF
TRBJ2-7 . TRBD1 TRBV6-5 TGTGCCAGCAGTTCGGGACAGGGGGCCTACGAGCAGTACTTC CASSSGQGAYEQYF
TRBJ1-2 . . TRBV7-2 TGTGCCAGCAGCTTAGGTGGGCAGGGGTCCTATGGCTACACCTTC CASSLGGQGSYGYTF
TRBJ2-6 . TRBD1 TRBV7-2 TGTGCCAGCAGCTTATGGGGCAGGGGGTATACTGGGGCCAACGTCCTGACTTTC CASSLWGRGYTGANVLTF